Only a few counts were recorded for the clone carrying this T cell receptor (beta chain). No antigen is known for it. Germline lookup yields CDR1 SGHDN and CDR2 FVKESK. The ends lost 5 bases at V and 0 bases at J; junction bases unmatched: 6. CDR3 length: 15 residues. The data are from a study of response to subunit inactivated influenza vaccine. Findings and limits, study-wide: Authors proposed each seasonal influenza vaccination draws in few new T cells.

From the RT-PCR reads, TCRdb called clonotypes with MiXCR, one entry per CDR3 protein. The repertoire includes around 480,000 distinct CDR3 sequences, more than 15% of them detected once, and roughly 3.1% sits in the top ten. The receptor comes from a man aged 45 to 70 who received an inactivated influenza vaccine. This rearrangement joins TRBV14 to TRBJ2-5, with 7 bases matching TRBD2. The sample in question was CD4+ T cells sorted from PBMCs, obtained less than 30 months after vaccination. In DNA form, the CDR3 reads TGTGCCAGCAGCGAAGGGACTACCTACCAAGAGACCCAGTACTTC. This translates into CASSEGTTYQETQYF.